This entry lists 5 T cell receptor beta chains sequenced from one sample in a study of T cell responses to AZD1222 COVID-19 vaccine. TCRdb's table, derived via immunoSEQ multiplex PCR, lists solely in-frame clones and lacks some. Of about 150,000 clones detected, approximately 92% appear once; the ten largest clones hold over 1.5%. Specimen: peripheral blood, collected on day 0 of AZD1222 vaccination. The receptors were gathered from an adult in good health.

V and J are TRBV5-6 and TRBJ2-3, with 8 bases matching TRBD1. The ends lost 0 bases at V and 2 bases at J; junction bases unmatched: 8. Germline V gene sequence: CDR1 SGHDT, CDR2 YYEEEE. This CDR3 is built from 17 residues. The CDR3 DNA is TGTGCCAGCAGCTTGGGAGGGACAGGTACTTACACAGATACGCAGTATTTT. Amino acids: CASSLGGTGTYTDTQYF.

This rearrangement joins TRBV21-1 to TRBJ2-2; TRBD1 is the table's D call and was not checked against the DNA. TRBV21-1 is shown as a pseudogene. The CDR3 is 18 residues long. The CDR3 here is CASSTPAGGSSGTGELFF. The CDR3 region has the DNA TGTGCCAGCAGCACTCCGGCAGGGGGGTCAAGCGGAACCGGGGAGCTGTTTTTT.

V usage is TRBV18 and J usage is TRBJ1-2, with a possible D match to TRBD1 (5 bases). The CDR3 sequence is 14 residues long. V was shortened by 2 bases and J by 4 bases, with 11 bases between the two germline ends. Germline loops: CDR1 KGHSH, CDR2 LQKENI. The CDR3 spells CASSPARDAYGYTF. The CDR3 DNA reads TGTGCCAGCTCACCAGCCAGGGACGCCTATGGCTACACCTTC. Complete variable domain (other parts from reference TRBV18 and TRBJ1-2): NAGVMQNPRHLVRRRGQEARLRCSPMKGHSHVYWYRQLPEEGLKFMVYLQKENIIDESGMPKERFSAEFPKEGPSILRIQQVVRGDSAAYFCASSPARDAYGYTFGSGTRLTVV.

The gene calls are TRBV10-2 and TRBJ2-7, with 8 bases fitting TRBD1. J gave up 6 bases and V 6 bases, and 13 bases lay outside the gene matches. The CDR3 loop spans 15 amino acids. CDR1 is WSHSY and CDR2 is SAAADI in the germline V gene. The CDR3 is CASSASPGQAAEQYF. The CDR3 nucleotides are TGCGCCAGCAGCGCCAGTCCGGGACAGGCGGCCGAGCAGTACTTC.

The gene calls are TRBV30 and TRBJ1-3; no firm D call. This CDR3 is 13 amino acids long. V was trimmed by 2 bases and J by 0 bases, leaving 5 bases between them. Looked up from germline, CDR1 is GTSNPN and CDR2 is SVGIG (reference sequence). DNA of the CDR3: TGTGCCTGGAGTCGGGGCTCTGGAAACACCATATATTTT. As protein: CAWSRGSGNTIYF.